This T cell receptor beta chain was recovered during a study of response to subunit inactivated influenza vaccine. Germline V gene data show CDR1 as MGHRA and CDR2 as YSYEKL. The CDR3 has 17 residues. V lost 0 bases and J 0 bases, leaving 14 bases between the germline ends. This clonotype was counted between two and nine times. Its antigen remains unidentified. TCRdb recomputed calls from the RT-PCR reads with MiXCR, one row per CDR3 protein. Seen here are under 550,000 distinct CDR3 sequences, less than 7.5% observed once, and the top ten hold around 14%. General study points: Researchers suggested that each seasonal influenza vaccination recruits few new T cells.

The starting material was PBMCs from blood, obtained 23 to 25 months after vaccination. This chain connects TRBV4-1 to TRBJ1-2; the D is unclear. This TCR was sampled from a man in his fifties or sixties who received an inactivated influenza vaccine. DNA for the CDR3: TGCGCCAGCAGCCAAGATTTAACGAAATGGGCTAACTATGGCTACACCTTC. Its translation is CASSQDLTKWANYGYTF.